This is a list of T cell receptor beta chains from one sample in a study of OX40 agonist ivuxolimab in advanced cancers. Data came from immunoSEQ multiplex PCR; TCRdb stores just in-frame clones and leaves some out. Seen here are fewer than 50,000 clones, 60% to 85% observed once, and the top ten hold 9.5% to 15%. The material sequenced was CD4+ or CD8+ T cells sorted from blood, taken in a trial of the OX40 agonist ivuxolimab. These receptor sequences come from an adult with an advanced solid tumor such as melanoma, head and neck, liver or kidney cancer. The CDR3 runs from the conserved cysteine through the conserved F or W. The order of the fields is D gene, clone size, J gene, V gene, CDR3 DNA, CDR3 protein. The D gene is left open where the match is weak. Size tells how often a clone was seen (once, few, many) or the class of an expanded clone, and some rows leave it out.

TRBD1 . TRBJ1-5 TRBV28 TGTGCCAGCAGTCGGACAGGGGAGAGGCAGCCCCAGCATTTT CASSRTGERQPQHF
TRBD2 . TRBJ2-7 TRBV5-5 TGTGCCAGCAGCTTGGCTGCCCTAGCGGGGGGCGCCGACGAGCAGTACTTC CASSLAALAGGADEQYF
TRBD1 . TRBJ2-3 TRBV4-1 TGCGCCAGCAGCCTTACCAGCCCCGGGACAGGGCTAGATACGCAGTATTTT CASSLTSPGTGLDTQYF
TRBD1 . TRBJ1-4 TRBV28 TGTGCCAGCAGTCTGGGACAGGGAAAACTGTTTTTT CASSLGQGKLFF
. . TRBJ2-5 TRBV18 TGTGCCAGCTCACTCGGACCACAGGAGACCCAGTACTTC CASSLGPQETQYF
. . TRBJ2-2 TRBV2 TGTGCCAGCAGTGGCCCCGGGACTAACACCGGGGAGCTGTTTTTT CASSGPGTNTGELFF
TRBD2 . TRBJ2-1 TRBV11-3 TGTGCCAGCAGCTTTAGCGGGAGTAAAAATGAGCAGTTCTTC CASSFSGSKNEQFF
. . TRBJ1-1 TRBV18 TGTGCCAGCTCACCAGGCCTGCAGAACACTGAAGCTTTCTTT CASSPGLQNTEAFF
TRBD1 . TRBJ2-7 TRBV19 TGTGCCAGTAGTATTGGACAGGGCTACGAGCAGTACTTC CASSIGQGYEQYF
TRBD1 . TRBJ1-1 TRBV27 TGTGCCAGCAGTTTATCGGGGGGACAGGGGACCGCTGAAGCTTTCTTT CASSLSGGQGTAEAFF
. . TRBJ1-4 TRBV5-1 TGCGCCAGCAGCCGTGAGTCGGGCCCAACTAATGAAAAACTGTTTTTT CASSRESGPTNEKLFF
TRBD1 . TRBJ1-2 TRBV6-6 TGTGCCAGCAGCTCCGTTCACCGGGACAGCTATGGCTACACCTTC CASSSVHRDSYGYTF
TRBD2 medium-sized TRBJ2-1 TRBV11-2 TGTGCCAGCAGCTTGAGGGCGGGAGGGAGCAATGAGCAGTTCTTC CASSLRAGGSNEQFF
TRBD1 . TRBJ1-5 TRBV4-3 TGCGCCAGCAGCCATCTGACAGGGGGCAATCAGCCCCAGCATTTT CASSHLTGGNQPQHF
. . TRBJ2-3 TRBV18 TGTGCCAGCTCACCCGGAACAGGATCCAGGATCGCAGATACGCAGTATTTT CASSPGTGSRIADTQYF
TRBD1 few TRBJ2-1 TRBV9 TGTGCCAGCAGCGTAGATCGACAGGGTCTGGGCGAGCAGTTCTTC CASSVDRQGLGEQFF
TRBD2 once TRBJ2-1 TRBV19 TGTGCCAGTATTTCAGCGGGAGCCTACAATGAGCAGTTCTTC CASISAGAYNEQFF
. . TRBJ2-4 TRBV6-5 TGTGCCAGCACCCGGGTGGGGGAAAACATTCAGTACTTC CASTRVGENIQYF
TRBD2 . TRBJ2-1 TRBV7-3 TGTGCCAGCAGCATTAGCGGGGCCACCTACAATGAGCAGTTCTTC CASSISGATYNEQFF
TRBD1 . TRBJ2-7 TRBV27 TGTGCCAGCAGTTCGCCCGGGACAGGGCCCTACGAGCAGTACTTC CASSSPGTGPYEQYF
. . TRBJ2-1 TRBV5-6 TGTGCCAGCACCAGCAATCCCAACGATGAGCAGTTCTTC CASTSNPNDEQFF
. . TRBJ2-1 TRBV11-2 TGTGCCAGCAGCTTAGTCGGCGGGACTGTAGGCTACAATGAGCAGTTCTTC CASSLVGGTVGYNEQFF
. . TRBJ2-2 TRBV5-5 TGTGCCAGCAGCCCGGGGCTCGCGAACACCGGGGAGCTGTTTTTT CASSPGLANTGELFF
. . TRBJ2-3 TRBV4-1 TGCGCCAGCAGCCAAGGGGATCTCCAAGATACGCAGTATTTT CASSQGDLQDTQYF
TRBD1 . TRBJ2-3 TRBV28 TGTGCCAGCAGTTCCGGGACAGTTAAAGATACGCAGTATTTT CASSSGTVKDTQYF
. . TRBJ2-1 TRBV5-8 TGTGCCAGCAGGTGGAATGAGCAGTTCTTC CASRWNEQFF
TRBD2 . TRBJ2-1 TRBV28 TGTGCCAGCAGGGTTAGCGGGAGTCGTAATGAGCAGTTCTTC CASRVSGSRNEQFF
. . TRBJ2-3 TRBV5-6 TGTGCCAGCAGCTTTCTAGGGGGAGGGCTCACAGATACGCAGTATTTT CASSFLGGGLTDTQYF
TRBD1 . TRBJ1-5 TRBV7-2 TGTGCCAGCAGCCCAGGGGGGACAGGCTATAGCAATCAGCCCCAGCATTTT CASSPGGTGYSNQPQHF
. . TRBJ2-6 TRBV11-3 TGTGCCAGCAGCTTAGGTGTTGGGGCCAACGTCCTGACTTTC CASSLGVGANVLTF
. few TRBJ1-5 TRBV7-6 TGTGCCAGCAGCCCCACGCAGGGCGGCAATCAGCCCCAGCATTTT CASSPTQGGNQPQHF
TRBD1 . TRBJ1-1 TRBV5-1 TGCGCCAGCAGCCCCCGGACAGGGGGAACTGAAGCTTTCTTT CASSPRTGGTEAFF
. . TRBJ2-2 TRBV10-3 TGTGCCATCAGTGAAGAGGGGTACACCGGGGAGCTGTTTTTT CAISEEGYTGELFF
. . TRBJ1-4 TRBV11-2 TGTGCCACCCAACAGGGCTTCTACGGTGAAAAACTGTTTTTT CATQQGFYGEKLFF
. few TRBJ1-3 TRBV27 TGTGCCAGCAGTCGTAACCCAAGCTCTGGAAACACCATATATTTT CASSRNPSSGNTIYF
. . TRBJ2-1 TRBV5-6 TGTGCCAGCAGCCCCCCGCTCGGAGCGGTGAGCTCCTACAATGAGCAGTTCTTC CASSPPLGAVSSYNEQFF
. few TRBJ2-6 TRBV5-1 TGCGCCAGCAGCCCCACGGGCTCTGGGGCCAACGTCCTGACTTTC CASSPTGSGANVLTF
. . TRBJ2-5 TRBV25-1 TGTGCCAGCAGTGAATATGGCTTCCAAGAGACCCAGTACTTC CASSEYGFQETQYF
. few TRBJ1-6 TRBV27 TGTGCCAGCAGTTTAGGCCAGGTGGCGGGTTCACCCCTCCACTTT CASSLGQVAGSPLHF
. . TRBJ1-2 TRBV6-4 TGTGCCAGCAGTGAAGGGACAAAGAACTATGGCTACACCTTC CASSEGTKNYGYTF
TRBD1 . TRBJ2-7 TRBV6-1 TGTGCCAGCAGAGCCGGGACAGGGGCCTACGAGCAGTACTTC CASRAGTGAYEQYF
. . TRBJ2-2 TRBV28 TGTGCCAGCAGTTATTTTGGGAGGACCGGGGAGCTGTTTTTT CASSYFGRTGELFF
TRBD2 . TRBJ2-1 TRBV4-1 TGCGCCAGCAGCCAAGTCCGCGCGGGAGGGCCGGGGGAGCAGTTCTTC CASSQVRAGGPGEQFF
TRBD1 . TRBJ2-5 TRBV19 TGTGCCAGTAGTATCCCCGGGACAGGGGGCTTGGAGACCCAGTACTTC CASSIPGTGGLETQYF
. . TRBJ2-2 TRBV7-2 TGTGCCAGCAGTTTTAGACGGAACACCGGGGAGCTGTTTTTT CASSFRRNTGELFF
. few TRBJ1-3 TRBV7-3 TGTGCCAGCAGCCCTGATCGAGGCGGCACCATATATTTT CASSPDRGGTIYF
TRBD1 . TRBJ2-7 TRBV10-1 TGCGCCAGCAGTCACAGGGGTAGGGACGAGCAGTACTTC CASSHRGRDEQYF
. . TRBJ1-4 TRBV5-1 TGCGCCAGCAGCCCATTGGGATCAACTAATGAAAAACTGTTTTTT CASSPLGSTNEKLFF
. . TRBJ2-5 TRBV19 TGTGCCAGTAATCAGGGGCGAGTTGAGACCCAGTACTTC CASNQGRVETQYF
. . TRBJ1-1 TRBV9 TGTGCCAGCAGCCCGGGACGGCCACCGAACACTGAAGCTTTCTTT CASSPGRPPNTEAFF
TRBD1 . TRBJ2-2 TRBV6-1 TGTGCCAGCAGTAGAACAGGGGCCCCCACCGGGGAGCTGTTTTTT CASSRTGAPTGELFF
. few TRBJ1-1 TRBV30 TGTGCCTGGAGTGTCCGGGACTCACTCATGAACACTGAAGCTTTCTTT CAWSVRDSLMNTEAFF
. . TRBJ2-7 TRBV27 TGTGCCAGCAGTTTGGCCAGGACCTACGAGCAGTACTTC CASSLARTYEQYF
TRBD1 . TRBJ1-5 TRBV15 TGTGCCACCAGCAGAGATTCAAGACAGGGTGATCAGCCCCAGCATTTT CATSRDSRQGDQPQHF
TRBD2 . TRBJ2-7 TRBV6-5 TGTGCCAGCAGAACAGGACTAGCGGGAGCCGAGCAGTACTTC CASRTGLAGAEQYF
. . TRBJ2-7 TRBV30 TGTGCCTGGAGATCGTCTGGGACCTACGAGCAGTACTTC CAWRSSGTYEQYF
. . TRBJ2-2 TRBV6-6 TGTGCCAGCAGCCCGACGGGGAACACCGGGGAGTTGTTTTTT CASSPTGNTGELFF